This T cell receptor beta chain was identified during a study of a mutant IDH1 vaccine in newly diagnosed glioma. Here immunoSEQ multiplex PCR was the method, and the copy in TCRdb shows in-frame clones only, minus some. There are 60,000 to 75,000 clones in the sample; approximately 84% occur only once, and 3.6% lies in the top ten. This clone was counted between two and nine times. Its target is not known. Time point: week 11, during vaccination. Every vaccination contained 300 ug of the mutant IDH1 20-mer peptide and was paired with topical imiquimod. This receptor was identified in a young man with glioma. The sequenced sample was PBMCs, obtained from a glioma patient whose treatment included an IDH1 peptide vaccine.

DNA for the CDR3: TGTGCCTGGAGGGACAAGGGTCAAGCTGAAGCTTTCTTT. Amino acids: CAWRDKGQAEAFF. The rearrangement joins TRBV30 to TRBJ1-1; TRBD1 is a possible D gene (5 bases). The CDR3 contains 13 residues. Germline CDR1 is GTSNPN and CDR2 is SVGIG (reference sequence). V dropped 3 bases and J dropped 6 bases, with 14 bases sitting between them. The variable domain in full, with the rest retrieved from reference TRBV30 and TRBJ1-1, is SQTIHQWPATLVQPVGSPLSLECTVEGTSNPNLYWYRQAAGRGLQLLFYSVGIGQISSEVPQNLSASRPQDRQFILSSKKLLLSDSGFYLCAWRDKGQAEAFFGQGTRLTVV.